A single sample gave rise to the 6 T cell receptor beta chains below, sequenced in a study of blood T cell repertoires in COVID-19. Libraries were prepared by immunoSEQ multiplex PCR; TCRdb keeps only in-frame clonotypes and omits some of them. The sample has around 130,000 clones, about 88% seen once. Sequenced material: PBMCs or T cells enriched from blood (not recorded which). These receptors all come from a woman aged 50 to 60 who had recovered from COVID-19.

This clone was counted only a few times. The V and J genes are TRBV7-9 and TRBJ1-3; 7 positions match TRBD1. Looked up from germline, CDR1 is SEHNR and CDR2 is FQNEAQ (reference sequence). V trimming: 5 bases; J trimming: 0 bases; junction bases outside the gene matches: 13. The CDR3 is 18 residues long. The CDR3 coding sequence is TGTGCCAGCAGCCCAGGGACAGAACGAATCGGCTCTGGAAACACCATATATTTT. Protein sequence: CASSPGTERIGSGNTIYF.

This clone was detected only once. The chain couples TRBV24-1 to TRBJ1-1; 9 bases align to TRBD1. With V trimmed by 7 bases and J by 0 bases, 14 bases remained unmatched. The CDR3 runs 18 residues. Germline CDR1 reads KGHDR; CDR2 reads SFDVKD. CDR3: CATRSGTGYESMNTEAFF. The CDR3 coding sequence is TGTGCCACCAGGAGTGGGACAGGGTATGAGAGCATGAACACTGAAGCTTTCTTT.

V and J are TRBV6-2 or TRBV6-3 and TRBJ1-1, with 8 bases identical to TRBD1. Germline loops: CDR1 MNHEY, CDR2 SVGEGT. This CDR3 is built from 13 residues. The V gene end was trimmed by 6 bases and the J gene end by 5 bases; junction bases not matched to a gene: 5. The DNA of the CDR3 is TGTGCCAGCAGCATGGGACAGGTGACTGAAGCTTTCTTT. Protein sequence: CASSMGQVTEAFF.

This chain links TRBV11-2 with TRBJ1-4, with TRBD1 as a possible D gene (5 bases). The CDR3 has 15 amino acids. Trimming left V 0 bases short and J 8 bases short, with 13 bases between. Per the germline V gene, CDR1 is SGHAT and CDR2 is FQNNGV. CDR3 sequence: CASSLDQGWGEKLFF. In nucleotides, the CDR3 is TGTGCCAGCAGCTTAGATCAGGGATGGGGCGAAAAACTGTTTTTT.

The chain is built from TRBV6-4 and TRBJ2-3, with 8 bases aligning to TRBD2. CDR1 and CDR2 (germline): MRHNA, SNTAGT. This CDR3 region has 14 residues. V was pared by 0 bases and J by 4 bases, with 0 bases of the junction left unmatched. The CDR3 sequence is CASSDSGGADTQYF. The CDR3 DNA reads TGTGCCAGCAGTGACTCCGGGGGGGCAGATACGCAGTATTTT.

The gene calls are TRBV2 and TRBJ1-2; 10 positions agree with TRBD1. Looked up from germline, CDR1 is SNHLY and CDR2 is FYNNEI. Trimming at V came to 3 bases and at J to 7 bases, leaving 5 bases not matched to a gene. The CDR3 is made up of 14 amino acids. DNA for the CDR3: TGTGCCAGCAGTGAGGGGGACAGGGGATCTGGCTACACCTTC. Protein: CASSEGDRGSGYTF.